The rows below give T cell receptor beta chains drawn from one sample of a study of shared clonotypes between healthy human individuals. Assay: immunoSEQ multiplex PCR; the TCRdb copy retains only in-frame clones and omits some. The sample lists just over 2,000,000 clones, 90% to 95% occurring once. Sequencing was done on a sample of naive CD4+ T cells sorted from blood. All receptors come from a man aged 18 to 35 in good health. The CDR3 runs from the conserved cysteine through the conserved F or W.

J gene	V gene	CDR3 protein
TRBJ2-1	TRBV5-1	CASMLAVSSYNEQFF
TRBJ1-1	TRBV7-9	CASSPQLENTEAFF
TRBJ1-1	TRBV5-4	CASKGGRPNTEAFF
TRBJ2-7	TRBV18	CASSPPTGSSYEQYF
TRBJ2-1	TRBV7-2	CASSLGGSGEQFF
TRBJ2-2	TRBV19	CASSITLNPGELFF
TRBJ2-4	TRBV6-5	CASKGAEAKNIQYF
TRBJ2-7	TRBV18	CASSPPRGGVYEQYF
TRBJ2-7	TRBV6-1	CASSARTSGMNEQYF
TRBJ1-5	TRBV5-1	CASSLGTGDSNQPQHF
TRBJ1-4	TRBV5-1	CASSLWGQGPTNEKLFF
TRBJ2-7	TRBV7-8	CASSLAFSYEQYF
TRBJ2-7	TRBV4-1	CASSQGVTRFSSYEQYF
TRBJ1-1	TRBV28	CASSFGGAVEAFF
TRBJ2-4	TRBV5-1	CASSLEGSPNIQYF
TRBJ1-5	TRBV6-5	CASRGGNQPQHF
TRBJ1-6	TRBV7-2	CASSPPPGQGGSPLHF
TRBJ2-1	TRBV6-5	CASGGGTSGNHEQFF
TRBJ1-1	TRBV10-3	CAISEGQGGTEAFF
TRBJ2-1	TRBV9	CASSPPNTPPENEQFF
TRBJ1-2	TRBV30	CAWRPPGDGYTF
TRBJ1-5	TRBV5-1	CASSLEGGSNQPQHF
TRBJ1-3	TRBV30	CAWTRGSFSGNTIYF
TRBJ2-7	TRBV5-1	CASSLDPAGAYEQYF
TRBJ1-5	TRBV9	CASSGGLSNQPQHF
TRBJ2-3	TRBV7-2	CASSPNDPVSTDTQYF
TRBJ2-3	TRBV28	CASGTDTQYF
TRBJ2-5	TRBV5-1	CASRRGNQETQYF
TRBJ2-1	TRBV5-8	CASSLGLAEYNEQFF
TRBJ2-1	TRBV7-2	CASSLELAGDNEQFF
TRBJ2-6	TRBV5-1	CASSLEGGDSGANVLTF
TRBJ1-1	TRBV6-1	CAFCRAGSTEAFF
TRBJ1-2	TRBV5-8	CASSSQGAAYGYTF
TRBJ1-1	TRBV10-3	CAISVGGGSSATFF
TRBJ2-3	TRBV11-2	CASNLLAGGTDTQYF
TRBJ1-3	TRBV19	CASSAGGSSGNTIYF
TRBJ2-7	TRBV10-3	CAISDKGRGSYEQYF
TRBJ2-3	TRBV4-3	CASSQGTSGSDTQYF
TRBJ1-3	TRBV6-5	CASSRGGSGNTIYF
TRBJ1-1	TRBV27	CASSAQGLNTEAFF
TRBJ2-2	TRBV6-1	CASSVGRPDTGELFF
TRBJ2-2	TRBV19	CASSMIETKNTGELFF
TRBJ2-7	TRBV5-3	CARSLISIAGSHEQYF
TRBJ2-5	TRBV4-1	CASSHSSGRQETQYF
TRBJ2-1	TRBV19	CASSIAAGLGYNEQFF
TRBJ2-7	TRBV27	CASSAAKGATYEQYF
TRBJ2-7	TRBV7-3	CASSAITGGGEQYF
TRBJ2-7	TRBV11-3	CASSPTGTYEQYF
TRBJ2-7	TRBV11-2	CASSYRQGTYEQYF
TRBJ2-7	TRBV19	CASSTGIFGVYEQYF
TRBJ2-5	TRBV4-3	CASSQVSGTGYPETQYF
TRBJ1-5	TRBV19	CASSDSRRGDLNQPQHF
TRBJ1-2	TRBV7-2	CASSLGTGRGLGGYTF
TRBJ2-1	TRBV6-4	CARITGQIIYSYNEQFF
TRBJ2-7	TRBV6-5	CASSYSTAGGGEQYF
TRBJ2-5	TRBV28	CASSPIRTGKQETQYF